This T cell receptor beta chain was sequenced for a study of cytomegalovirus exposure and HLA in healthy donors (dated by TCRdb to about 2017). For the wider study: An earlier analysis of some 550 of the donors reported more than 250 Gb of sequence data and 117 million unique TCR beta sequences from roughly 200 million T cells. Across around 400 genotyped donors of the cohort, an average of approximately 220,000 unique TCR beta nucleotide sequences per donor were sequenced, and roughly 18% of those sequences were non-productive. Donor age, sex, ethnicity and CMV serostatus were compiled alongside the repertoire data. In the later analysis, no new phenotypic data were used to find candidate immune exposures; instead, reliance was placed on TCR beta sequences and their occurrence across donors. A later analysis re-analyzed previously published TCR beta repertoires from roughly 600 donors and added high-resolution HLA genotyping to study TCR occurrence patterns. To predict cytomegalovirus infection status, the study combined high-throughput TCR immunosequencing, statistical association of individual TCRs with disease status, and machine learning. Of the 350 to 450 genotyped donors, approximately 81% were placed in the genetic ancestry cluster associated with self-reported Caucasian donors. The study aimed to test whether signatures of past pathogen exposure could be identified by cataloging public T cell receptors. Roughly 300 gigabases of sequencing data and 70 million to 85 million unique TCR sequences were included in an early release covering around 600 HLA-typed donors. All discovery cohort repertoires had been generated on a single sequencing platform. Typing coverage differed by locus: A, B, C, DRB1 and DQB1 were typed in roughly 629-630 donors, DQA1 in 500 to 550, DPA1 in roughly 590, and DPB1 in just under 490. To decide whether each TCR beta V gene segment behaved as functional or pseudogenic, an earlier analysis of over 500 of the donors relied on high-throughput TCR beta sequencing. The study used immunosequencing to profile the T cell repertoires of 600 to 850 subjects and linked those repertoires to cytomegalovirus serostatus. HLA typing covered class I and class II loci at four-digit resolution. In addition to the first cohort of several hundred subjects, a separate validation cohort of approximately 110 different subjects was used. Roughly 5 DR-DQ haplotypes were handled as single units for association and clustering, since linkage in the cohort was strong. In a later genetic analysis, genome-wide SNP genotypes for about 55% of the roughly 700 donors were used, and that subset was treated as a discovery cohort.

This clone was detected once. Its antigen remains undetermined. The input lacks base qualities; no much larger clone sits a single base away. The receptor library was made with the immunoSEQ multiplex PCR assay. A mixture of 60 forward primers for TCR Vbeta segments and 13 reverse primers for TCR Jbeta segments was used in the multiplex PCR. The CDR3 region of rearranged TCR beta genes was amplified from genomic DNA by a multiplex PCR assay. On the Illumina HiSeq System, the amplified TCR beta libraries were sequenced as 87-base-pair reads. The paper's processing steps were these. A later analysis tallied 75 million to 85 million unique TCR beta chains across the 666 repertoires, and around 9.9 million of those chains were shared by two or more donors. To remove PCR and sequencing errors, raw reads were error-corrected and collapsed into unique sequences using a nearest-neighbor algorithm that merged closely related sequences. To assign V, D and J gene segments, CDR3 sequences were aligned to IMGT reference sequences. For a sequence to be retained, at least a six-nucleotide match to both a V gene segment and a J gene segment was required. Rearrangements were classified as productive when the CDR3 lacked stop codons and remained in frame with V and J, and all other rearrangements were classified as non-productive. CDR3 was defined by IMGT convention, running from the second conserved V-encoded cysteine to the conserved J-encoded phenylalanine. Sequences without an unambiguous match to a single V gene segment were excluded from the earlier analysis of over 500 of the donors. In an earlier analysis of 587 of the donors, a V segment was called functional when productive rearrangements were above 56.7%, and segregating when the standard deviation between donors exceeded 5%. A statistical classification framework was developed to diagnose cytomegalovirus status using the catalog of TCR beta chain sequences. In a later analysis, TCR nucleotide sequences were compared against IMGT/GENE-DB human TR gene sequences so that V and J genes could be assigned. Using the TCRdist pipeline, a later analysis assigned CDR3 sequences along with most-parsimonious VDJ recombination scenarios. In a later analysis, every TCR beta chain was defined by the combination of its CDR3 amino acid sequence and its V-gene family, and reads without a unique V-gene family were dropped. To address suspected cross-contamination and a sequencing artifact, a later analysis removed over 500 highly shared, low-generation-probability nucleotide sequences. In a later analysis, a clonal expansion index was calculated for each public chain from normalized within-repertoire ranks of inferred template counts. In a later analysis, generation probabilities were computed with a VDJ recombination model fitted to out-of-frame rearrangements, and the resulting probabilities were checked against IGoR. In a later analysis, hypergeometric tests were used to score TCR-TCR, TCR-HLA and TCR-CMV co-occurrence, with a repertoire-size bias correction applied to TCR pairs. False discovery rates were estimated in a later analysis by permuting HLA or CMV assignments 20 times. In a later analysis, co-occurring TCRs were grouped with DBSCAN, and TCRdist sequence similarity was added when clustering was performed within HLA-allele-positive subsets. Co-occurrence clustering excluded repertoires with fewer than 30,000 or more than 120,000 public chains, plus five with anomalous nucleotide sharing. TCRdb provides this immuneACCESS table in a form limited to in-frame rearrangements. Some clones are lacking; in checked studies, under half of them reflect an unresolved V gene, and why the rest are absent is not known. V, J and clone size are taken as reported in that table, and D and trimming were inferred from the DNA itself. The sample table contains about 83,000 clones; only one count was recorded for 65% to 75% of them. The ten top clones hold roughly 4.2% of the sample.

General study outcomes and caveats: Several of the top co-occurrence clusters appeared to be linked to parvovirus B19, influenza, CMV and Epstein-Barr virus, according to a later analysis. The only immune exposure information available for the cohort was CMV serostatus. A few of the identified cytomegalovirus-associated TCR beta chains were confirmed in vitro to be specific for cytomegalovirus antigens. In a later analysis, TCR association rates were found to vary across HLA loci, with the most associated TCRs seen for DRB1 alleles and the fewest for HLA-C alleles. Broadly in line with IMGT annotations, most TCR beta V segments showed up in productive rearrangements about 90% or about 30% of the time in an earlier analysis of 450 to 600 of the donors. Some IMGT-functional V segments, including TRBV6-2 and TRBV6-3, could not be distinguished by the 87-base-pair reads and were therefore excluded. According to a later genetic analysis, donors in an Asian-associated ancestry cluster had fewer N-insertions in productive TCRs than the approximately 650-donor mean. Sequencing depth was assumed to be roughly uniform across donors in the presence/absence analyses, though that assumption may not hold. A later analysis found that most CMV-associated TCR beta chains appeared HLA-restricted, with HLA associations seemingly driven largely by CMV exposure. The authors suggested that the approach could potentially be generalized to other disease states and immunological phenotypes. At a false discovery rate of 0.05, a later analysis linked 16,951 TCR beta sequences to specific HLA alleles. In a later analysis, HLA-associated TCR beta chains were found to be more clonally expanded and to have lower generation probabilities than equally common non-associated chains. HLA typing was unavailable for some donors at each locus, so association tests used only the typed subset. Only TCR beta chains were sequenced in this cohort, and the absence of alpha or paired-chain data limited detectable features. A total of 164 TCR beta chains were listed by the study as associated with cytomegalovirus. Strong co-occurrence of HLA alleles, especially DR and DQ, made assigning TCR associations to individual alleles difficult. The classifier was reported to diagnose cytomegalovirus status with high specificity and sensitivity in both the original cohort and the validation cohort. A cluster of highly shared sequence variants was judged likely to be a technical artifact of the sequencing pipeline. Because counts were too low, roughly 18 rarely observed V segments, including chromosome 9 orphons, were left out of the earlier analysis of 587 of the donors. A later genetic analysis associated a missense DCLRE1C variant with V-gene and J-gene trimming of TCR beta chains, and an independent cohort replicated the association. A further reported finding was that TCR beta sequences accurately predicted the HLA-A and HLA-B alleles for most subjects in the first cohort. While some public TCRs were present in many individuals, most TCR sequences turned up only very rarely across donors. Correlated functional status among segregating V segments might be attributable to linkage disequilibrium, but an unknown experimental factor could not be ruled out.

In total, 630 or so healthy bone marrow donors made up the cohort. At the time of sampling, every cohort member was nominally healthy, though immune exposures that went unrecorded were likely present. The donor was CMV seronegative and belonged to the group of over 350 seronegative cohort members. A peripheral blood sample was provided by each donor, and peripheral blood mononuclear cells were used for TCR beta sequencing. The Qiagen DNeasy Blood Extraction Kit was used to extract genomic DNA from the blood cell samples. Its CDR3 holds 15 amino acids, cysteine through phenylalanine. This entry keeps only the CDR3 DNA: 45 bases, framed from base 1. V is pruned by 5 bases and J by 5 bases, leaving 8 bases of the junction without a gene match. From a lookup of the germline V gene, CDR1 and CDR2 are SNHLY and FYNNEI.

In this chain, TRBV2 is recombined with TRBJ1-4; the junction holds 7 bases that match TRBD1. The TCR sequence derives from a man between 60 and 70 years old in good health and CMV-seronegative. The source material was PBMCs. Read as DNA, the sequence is TGTGCCAGCAGTTTCTCCGGGACAGACAATGAAAAACTGTTTTTT. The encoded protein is CASSFSGTDNEKLFF. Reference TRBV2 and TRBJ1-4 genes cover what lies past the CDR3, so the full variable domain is EPEVTQTPSHQVTQMGQEVILRCVPISNHLYFYWYRQILGQKVEFLVSFYNNEISEKSEIFDDQFSVERPDGSNFTLKIRSTKLEDSAMYFCASSFSGTDNEKLFFGSGTQLSVL.